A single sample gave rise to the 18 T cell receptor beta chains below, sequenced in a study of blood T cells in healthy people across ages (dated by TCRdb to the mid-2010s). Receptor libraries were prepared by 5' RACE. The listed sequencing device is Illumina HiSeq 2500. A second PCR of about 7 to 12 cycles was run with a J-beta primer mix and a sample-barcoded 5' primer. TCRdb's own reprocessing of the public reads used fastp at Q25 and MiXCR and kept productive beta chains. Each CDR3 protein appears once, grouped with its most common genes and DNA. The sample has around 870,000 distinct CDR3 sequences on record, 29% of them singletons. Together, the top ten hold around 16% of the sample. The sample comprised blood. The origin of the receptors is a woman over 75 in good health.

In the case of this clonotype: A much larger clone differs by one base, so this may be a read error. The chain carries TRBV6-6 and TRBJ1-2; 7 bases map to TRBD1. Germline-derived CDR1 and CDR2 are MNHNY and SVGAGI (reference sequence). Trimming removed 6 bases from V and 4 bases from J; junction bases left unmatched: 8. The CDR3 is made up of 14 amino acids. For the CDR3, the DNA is TGTGCCAGCAGGGCACAGGGGCTCCTCTATGGCTACACCTTC. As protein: CASRAQGLLYGYTF.

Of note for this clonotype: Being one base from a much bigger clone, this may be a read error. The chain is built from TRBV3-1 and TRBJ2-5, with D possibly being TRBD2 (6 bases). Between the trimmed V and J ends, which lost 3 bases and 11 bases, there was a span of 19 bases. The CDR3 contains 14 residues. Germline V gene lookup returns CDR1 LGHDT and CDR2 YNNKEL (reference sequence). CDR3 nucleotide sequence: TGTGCCAGCAGCCAGCGGGGTCAGATTAATGAGCAGTACTTC. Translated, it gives CASSQRGQINEQYF.

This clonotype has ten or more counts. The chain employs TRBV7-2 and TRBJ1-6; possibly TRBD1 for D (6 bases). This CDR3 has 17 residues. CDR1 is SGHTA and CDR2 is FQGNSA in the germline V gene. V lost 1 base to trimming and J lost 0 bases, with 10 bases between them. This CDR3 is CASSLGYRDSYNSPLHF. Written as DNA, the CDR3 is TGTGCCAGCAGCTTAGGGTACAGGGACTCCTATAATTCACCCCTCCACTTT.

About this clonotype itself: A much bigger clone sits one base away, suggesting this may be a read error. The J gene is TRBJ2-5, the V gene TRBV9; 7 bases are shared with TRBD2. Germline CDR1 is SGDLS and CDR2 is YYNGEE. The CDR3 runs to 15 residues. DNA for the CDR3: TGTGCCGGCAGCGTTCAAGCGGGGCGTCGGGAGACCCAGTACTTC. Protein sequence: CAGSVQAGRRETQYF.

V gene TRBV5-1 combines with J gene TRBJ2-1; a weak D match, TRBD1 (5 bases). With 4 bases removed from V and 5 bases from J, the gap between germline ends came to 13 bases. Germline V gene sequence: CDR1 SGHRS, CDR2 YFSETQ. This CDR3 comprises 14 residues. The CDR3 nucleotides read TGCGCCAGCAGCGAGGCTCAGGGCAACAATGAGCAGTTCTTC. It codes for CASSEAQGNNEQFF.

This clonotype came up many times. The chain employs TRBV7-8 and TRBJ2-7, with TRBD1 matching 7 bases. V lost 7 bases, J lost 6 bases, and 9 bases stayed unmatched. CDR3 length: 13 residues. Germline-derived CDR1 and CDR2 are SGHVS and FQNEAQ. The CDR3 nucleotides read TGTGCCAGCAACCCAACAGGGGTCGGCGAGCAGTACTTC. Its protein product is CASNPTGVGEQYF. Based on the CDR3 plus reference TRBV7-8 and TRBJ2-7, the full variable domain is GAGVSQSPRYKVAKRGQDVALRCDPISGHVSLFWYQQALGQGPEFLTYFQNEAQLDKSGLPSDRFFAERPEGSVSTLKIQRTQQEDSAVYLCASNPTGVGEQYFGPGTRLTVT.

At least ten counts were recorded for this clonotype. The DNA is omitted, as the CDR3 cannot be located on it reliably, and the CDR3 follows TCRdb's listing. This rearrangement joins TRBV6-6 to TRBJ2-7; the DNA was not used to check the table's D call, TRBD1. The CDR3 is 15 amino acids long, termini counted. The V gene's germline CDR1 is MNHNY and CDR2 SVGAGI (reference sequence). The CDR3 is CASSSSGTGEYEQYF.

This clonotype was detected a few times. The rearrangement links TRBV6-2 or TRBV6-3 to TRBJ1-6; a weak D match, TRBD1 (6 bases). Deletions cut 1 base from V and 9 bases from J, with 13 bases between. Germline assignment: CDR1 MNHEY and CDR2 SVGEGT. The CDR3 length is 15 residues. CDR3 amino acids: CASSYLDRLASPLHF. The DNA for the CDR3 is TGTGCCAGCAGTTACTTGGACAGACTAGCTTCACCCCTCCACTTT.

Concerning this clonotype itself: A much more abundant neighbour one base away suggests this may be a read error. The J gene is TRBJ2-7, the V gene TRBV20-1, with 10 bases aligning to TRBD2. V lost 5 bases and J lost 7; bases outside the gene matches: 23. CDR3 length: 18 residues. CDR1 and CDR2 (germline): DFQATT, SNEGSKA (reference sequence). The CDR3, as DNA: TGCAGTGCTCTTCCGGGACTAGCGCCCCGGAGCTCCTACAATGAGCAGTACTTC. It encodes CSALPGLAPRSSYNEQYF.

CDR3 in amino acids: CASSPRPGGRDTQYF. CDR3 nucleotide sequence: TGTGCCAGCAGCCCCCGCCCCGGGGGACGAGATACGCAGTATTTT. V is TRBV7-9 and J is TRBJ2-3; a weak D match, TRBD2 (6 bases). Germline V lookup: CDR1 SEHNR, CDR2 FQNEAQ (reference sequence). The V and J ends lost 5 bases and 5 bases respectively, with 17 bases between them. The CDR3 loop spans 15 amino acids. Using reference TRBV7-9 and TRBJ2-3 for the parts outside the CDR3, the full variable domain is DTGVSQNPRHKITKRGQNVTFRCDPISEHNRLYWYRQTLGQGPEFLTYFQNEAQLEKSRLLSDRFSAERPKGSFSTLEIQRTEQGDSAMYLCASSPRPGGRDTQYFGPGTRLTVL.

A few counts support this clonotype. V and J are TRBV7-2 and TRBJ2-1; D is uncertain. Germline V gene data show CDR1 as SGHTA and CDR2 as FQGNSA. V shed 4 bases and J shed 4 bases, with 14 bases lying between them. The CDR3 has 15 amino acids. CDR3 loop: CASSSLSANYNEQFF. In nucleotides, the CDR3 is TGTGCCAGCAGCTCATTAAGCGCGAATTACAATGAGCAGTTCTTC.

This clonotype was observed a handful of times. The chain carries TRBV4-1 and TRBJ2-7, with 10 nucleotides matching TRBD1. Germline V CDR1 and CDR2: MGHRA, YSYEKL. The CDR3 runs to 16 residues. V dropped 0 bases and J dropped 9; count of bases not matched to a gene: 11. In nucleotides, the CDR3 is TGCGCCAGCAGCCAAGAGGCGAAGGGACAGGGGTTGCGGCAGTACTTC. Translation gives CASSQEAKGQGLRQYF.

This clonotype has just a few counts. DNA of the CDR3: TGTGCCAGCAGCCACTTAAAACAGGGGCCCGTAGTATCTAACTATGGCTACACCTTC. Translating it yields CASSHLKQGPVVSNYGYTF. The gene calls are TRBV13 and TRBJ1-2; 7 positions agree with TRBD1. This CDR3 comprises 19 residues. The V segment lost 5 bases and the J segment 0 bases; nucleotides outside the gene matches: 18. The germline V gene encodes CDR1 PRHDT and CDR2 FYEKMQ (reference sequence).

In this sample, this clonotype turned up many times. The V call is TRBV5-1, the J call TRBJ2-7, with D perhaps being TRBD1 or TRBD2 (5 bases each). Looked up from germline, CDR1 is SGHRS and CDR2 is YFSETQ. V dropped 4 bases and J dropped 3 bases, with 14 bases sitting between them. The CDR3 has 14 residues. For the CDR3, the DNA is TGCGCCAGCAGCGACCTCAGGGAGAACTACGAGCAGTACTTC. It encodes CASSDLRENYEQYF.

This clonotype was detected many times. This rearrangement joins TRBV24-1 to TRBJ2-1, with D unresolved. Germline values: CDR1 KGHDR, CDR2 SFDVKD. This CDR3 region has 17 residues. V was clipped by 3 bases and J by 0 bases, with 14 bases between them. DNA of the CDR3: TGTGCCACCAGTGATACATCACTGAAGGGCTCCTACAATGAGCAGTTCTTC. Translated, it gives CATSDTSLKGSYNEQFF.

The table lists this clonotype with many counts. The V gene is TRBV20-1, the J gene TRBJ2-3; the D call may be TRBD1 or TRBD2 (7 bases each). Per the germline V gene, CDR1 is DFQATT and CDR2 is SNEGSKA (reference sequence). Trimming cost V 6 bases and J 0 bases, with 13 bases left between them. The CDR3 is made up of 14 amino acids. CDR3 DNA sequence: TGCAGTGCGCAGGGGGAGGGGAGCACAGATACGCAGTATTTT. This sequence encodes CSAQGEGSTDTQYF.

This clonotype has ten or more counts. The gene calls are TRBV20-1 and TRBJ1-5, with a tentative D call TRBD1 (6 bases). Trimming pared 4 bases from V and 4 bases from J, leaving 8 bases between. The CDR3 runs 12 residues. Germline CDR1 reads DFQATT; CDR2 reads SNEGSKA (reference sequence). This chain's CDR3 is CSATRGNQPQHF. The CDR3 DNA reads TGCAGTGCTACCAGGGGAAATCAGCCCCAGCATTTT.

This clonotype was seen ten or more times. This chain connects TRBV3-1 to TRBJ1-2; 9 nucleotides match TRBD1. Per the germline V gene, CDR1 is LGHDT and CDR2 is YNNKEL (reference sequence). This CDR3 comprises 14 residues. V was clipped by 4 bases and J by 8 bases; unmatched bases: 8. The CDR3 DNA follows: TGTGCCAGCAGCCGGACTACAGGGGGCTTAGGCTACACCTTC. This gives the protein CASSRTTGGLGYTF.